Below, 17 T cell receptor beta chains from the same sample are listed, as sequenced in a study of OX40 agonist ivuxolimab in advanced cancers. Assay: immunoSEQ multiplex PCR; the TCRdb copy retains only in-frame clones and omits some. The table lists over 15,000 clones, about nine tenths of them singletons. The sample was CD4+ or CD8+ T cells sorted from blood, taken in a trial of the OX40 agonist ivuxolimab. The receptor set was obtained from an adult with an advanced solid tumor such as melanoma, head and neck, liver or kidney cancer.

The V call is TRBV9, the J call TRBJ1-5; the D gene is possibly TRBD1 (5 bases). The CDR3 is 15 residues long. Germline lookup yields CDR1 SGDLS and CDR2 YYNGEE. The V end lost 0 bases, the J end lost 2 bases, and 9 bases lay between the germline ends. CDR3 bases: TGTGCCAGCAGCGTAGAGGGGAGGGGCAATCAGCCCCAGCATTTT. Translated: CASSVEGRGNQPQHF.

The CDR3 loop is CASSLQGATGELFF. CDR3 DNA: TGTGCCAGCAGCTTACAGGGGGCCACCGGGGAGCTGTTTTTT. The chain uses TRBV11-2 and TRBJ2-2; 8 bases match TRBD1. The CDR3 contains 14 residues. The junction had 0 bases not matched to a gene; V was cut back by 2 bases and J by 4 bases. Germline assignment: CDR1 SGHAT and CDR2 FQNNGV.

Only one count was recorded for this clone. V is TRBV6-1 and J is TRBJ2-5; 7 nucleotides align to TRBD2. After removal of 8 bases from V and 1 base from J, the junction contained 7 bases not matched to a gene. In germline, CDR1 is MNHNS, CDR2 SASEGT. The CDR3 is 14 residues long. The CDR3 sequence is CASSGREFQETQYF. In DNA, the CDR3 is TGTGCCAGCTCAGGGAGGGAATTCCAAGAGACCCAGTACTTC.

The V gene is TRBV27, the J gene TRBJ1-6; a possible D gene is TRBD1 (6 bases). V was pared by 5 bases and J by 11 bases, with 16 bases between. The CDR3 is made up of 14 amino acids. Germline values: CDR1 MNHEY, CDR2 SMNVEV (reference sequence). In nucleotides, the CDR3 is TGTGCCAGCAGTCATACCGGGGGGGCGGCACCCCTCCACTTT. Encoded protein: CASSHTGGAAPLHF.

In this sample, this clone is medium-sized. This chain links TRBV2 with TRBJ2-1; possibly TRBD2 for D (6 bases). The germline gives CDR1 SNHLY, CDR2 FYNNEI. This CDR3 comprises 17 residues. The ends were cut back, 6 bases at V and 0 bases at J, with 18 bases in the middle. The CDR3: CASRGVAVKSSYNEQFF. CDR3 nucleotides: TGTGCCAGCAGGGGTGTAGCGGTAAAGAGCTCCTACAATGAGCAGTTCTTC.

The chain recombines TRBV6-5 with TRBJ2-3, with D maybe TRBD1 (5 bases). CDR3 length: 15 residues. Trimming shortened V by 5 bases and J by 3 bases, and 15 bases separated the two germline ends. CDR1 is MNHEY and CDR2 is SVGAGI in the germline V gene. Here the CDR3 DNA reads TGTGCCAGCAGTACCTCCCTGACAGAGACAGATACGCAGTATTTT. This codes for CASSTSLTETDTQYF.

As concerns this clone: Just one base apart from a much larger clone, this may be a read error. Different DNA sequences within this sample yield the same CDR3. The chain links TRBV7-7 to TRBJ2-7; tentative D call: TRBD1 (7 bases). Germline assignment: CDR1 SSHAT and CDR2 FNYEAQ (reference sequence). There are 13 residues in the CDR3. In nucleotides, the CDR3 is TGTGCTAGCAGTTCAGGGGGGAGTAGGGAGCAGTACTTC. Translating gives CASSSGGSREQYF.

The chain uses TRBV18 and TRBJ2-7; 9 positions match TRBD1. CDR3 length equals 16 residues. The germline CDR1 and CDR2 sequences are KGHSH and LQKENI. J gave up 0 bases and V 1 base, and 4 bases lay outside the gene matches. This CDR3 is CASSPQDRGFSYEQYF. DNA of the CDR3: TGTGCCAGCTCACCACAGGACAGGGGATTCTCCTACGAGCAGTACTTC.

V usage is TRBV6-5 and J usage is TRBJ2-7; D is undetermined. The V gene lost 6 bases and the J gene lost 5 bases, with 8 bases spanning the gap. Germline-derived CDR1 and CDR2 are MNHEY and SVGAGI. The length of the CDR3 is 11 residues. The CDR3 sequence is CASRAPHEQYF. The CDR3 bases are TGTGCCAGCAGAGCCCCCCACGAGCAGTACTTC.

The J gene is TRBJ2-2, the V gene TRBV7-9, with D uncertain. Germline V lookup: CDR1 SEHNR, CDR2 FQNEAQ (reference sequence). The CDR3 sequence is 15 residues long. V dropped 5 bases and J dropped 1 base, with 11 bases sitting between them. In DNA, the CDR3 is TGTGCCAGCAGCGTCCTATGGGGGAACACCGGGGAGCTGTTTTTT. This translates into CASSVLWGNTGELFF.

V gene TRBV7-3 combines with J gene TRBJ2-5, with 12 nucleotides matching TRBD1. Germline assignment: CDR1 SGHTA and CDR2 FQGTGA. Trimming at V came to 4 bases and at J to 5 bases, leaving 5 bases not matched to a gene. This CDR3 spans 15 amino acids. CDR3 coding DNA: TGTGCCAGCAGCTCCGGGACAGGGGGCCCGGAGACCCAGTACTTC. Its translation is CASSSGTGGPETQYF.

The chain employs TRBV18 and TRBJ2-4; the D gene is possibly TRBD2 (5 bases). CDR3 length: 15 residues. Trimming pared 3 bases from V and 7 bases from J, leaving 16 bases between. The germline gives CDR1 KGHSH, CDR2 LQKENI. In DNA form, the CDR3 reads TGTGCCAGCTCACCTTCGGGGTTGTTAGAGAACATTCAGTACTTC. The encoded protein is CASSPSGLLENIQYF.

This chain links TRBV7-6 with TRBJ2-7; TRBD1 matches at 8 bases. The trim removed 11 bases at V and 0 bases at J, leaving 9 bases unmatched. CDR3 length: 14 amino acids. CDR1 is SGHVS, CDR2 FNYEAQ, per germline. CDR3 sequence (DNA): TGTGCCTCTAGACAGGGGCCAATCTCCTACGAGCAGTACTTC. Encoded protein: CASRQGPISYEQYF.

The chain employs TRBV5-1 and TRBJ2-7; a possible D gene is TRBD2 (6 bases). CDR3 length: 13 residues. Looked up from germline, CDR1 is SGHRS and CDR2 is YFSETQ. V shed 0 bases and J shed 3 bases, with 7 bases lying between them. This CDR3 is CASSLAGVYEQYF. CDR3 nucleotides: TGCGCCAGCAGCTTGGCGGGAGTCTACGAGCAGTACTTC.

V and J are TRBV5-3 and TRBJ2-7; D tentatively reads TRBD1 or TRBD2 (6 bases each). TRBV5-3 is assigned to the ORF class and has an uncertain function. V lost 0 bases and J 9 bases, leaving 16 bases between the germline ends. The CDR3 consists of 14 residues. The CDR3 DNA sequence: TGTGCCAGAAGCTTGGCGATGGAGGGGGTGTCGCAGTACTTC. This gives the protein CARSLAMEGVSQYF.

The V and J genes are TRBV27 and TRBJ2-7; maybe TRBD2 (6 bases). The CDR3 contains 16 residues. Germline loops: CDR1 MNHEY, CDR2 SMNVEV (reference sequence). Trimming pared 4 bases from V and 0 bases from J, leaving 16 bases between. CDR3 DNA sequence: TGTGCCAGCAGTTCCCCCCCCGGGACTCCCTCCTACGAGCAGTACTTC. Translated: CASSSPPGTPSYEQYF.

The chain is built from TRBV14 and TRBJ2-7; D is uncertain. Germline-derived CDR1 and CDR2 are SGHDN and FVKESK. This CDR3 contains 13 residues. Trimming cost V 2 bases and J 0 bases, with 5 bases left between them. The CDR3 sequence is CASSQYSSYEQYF. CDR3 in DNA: TGTGCCAGCAGCCAATACTCCTCCTACGAGCAGTACTTC.